One and the same sample provided the 23 T cell receptor beta chains below, sequenced in a study of a mutant IDH1 vaccine in newly diagnosed glioma. Their antigens remain unidentified. Stated time point: week 23, last vaccination. Alongside topical imiquimod, each dose of vaccine comprised 300 ug of mutant IDH1 20-mer peptide. TCRdb's copy holds only in-frame clones and misses some; the assay was immunoSEQ multiplex PCR. Of over 35,000 clones in the sample, 75% to 85% were seen once. The sample in question was PBMCs, obtained from a glioma patient whose treatment included an IDH1 peptide vaccine. These receptors were obtained from a man aged 35-49 years with glioma.

In DNA, the CDR3 is TGTGCCAGTAGTATGAAGGGGTCGGGGACAGATACGCAGTATTTT. Its translation is CASSMKGSGTDTQYF. The genes are TRBV19 and TRBJ2-3; D might be TRBD1 or TRBD2, each matching 5 bases. Germline values: CDR1 LNHDA, CDR2 SQIVND (reference sequence). The CDR3 is made up of 15 amino acids. Trimming took 3 bases from V and 3 from J, leaving 13 bases between them.

This clone was recorded once. The chain uses TRBV7-2 and TRBJ1-2; TRBD1 aligns across 10 bases. This CDR3 has 15 residues. Germline V gives CDR1 SGHTA, CDR2 FQGNSA. J was trimmed by 4 bases and V by 6 bases; bases with no gene match: 8. CDR3 in amino acids: CASRPRTGGIYGYTF. The CDR3 nucleotides read TGTGCCAGCAGGCCTAGGACAGGGGGAATCTATGGCTACACCTTC.

This chain connects TRBV2 to TRBJ2-7; 9 bases are shared with TRBD2. Germline CDR1 is SNHLY and CDR2 is FYNNEI. The CDR3 is 13 amino acids. Trimming took 8 bases from V and 10 from J; bases not matched to a gene: 12. CDR3: CASGSGLAGSQYF. The CDR3 DNA sequence: TGTGCCAGCGGGTCCGGGCTAGCGGGATCCCAGTACTTC.

This chain joins TRBV11-3 and TRBJ2-7, with TRBD2 identical over 9 bases. The CDR3 loop spans 14 amino acids. V trimming: 5 bases; J trimming: 6 bases; junction bases outside the gene matches: 8. Germline V gives CDR1 SGHNT, CDR2 YENEEA. DNA for the CDR3: TGTGCCAGCAGCCCGACTAGCGGCGGGGGCGAGCAGTACTTC. Amino acid sequence: CASSPTSGGGEQYF.

This chain connects TRBV4-2 to TRBJ2-3, with TRBD2 matching over 9 bases. Germline V gene lookup returns CDR1 LGHNA and CDR2 YNFKEQ. J gave up 1 base and V 2 bases, and 7 bases lay outside the gene matches. This CDR3 has 17 residues. The CDR3 spells CASSQRLASGGTDTQYF. For the CDR3, the DNA is TGTGCCAGCAGCCAACGACTCGCTAGCGGGGGCACAGATACGCAGTATTTT.

DNA for the CDR3: TGTGCCAGTACGGCGGACACCTACGAGCAGTACTTC. It specifies CASTADTYEQYF. The chain is built from TRBV19 and TRBJ2-7; a weak D match, TRBD1 (5 bases). The CDR3 length is 12 residues. Between the trimmed V and J ends, which lost 7 bases and 2 bases, there was a span of 9 bases. Per germline, CDR1 LNHDA and CDR2 SQIVND (reference sequence). The entire variable domain, with the rest obtained from reference TRBV19 and TRBJ2-7, is as follows: DGGITQSPKYLFRKEGQNVTLSCEQNLNHDAMYWYRQDPGQGLRLIYYSQIVNDFQKGDIAEGYSVSREKKESFPLTVTSAQKNPTAFYLCASTADTYEQYFGPGTRLTVT.

V gene TRBV7-3 combines with J gene TRBJ2-7, with TRBD1 matching over 9 bases. Per germline, CDR1 SGHTA and CDR2 FQGTGA. Unmatched junction bases numbered 5, after V lost 5 bases and J lost 6 bases. The CDR3 runs to 13 residues. The DNA for the CDR3 is TGTGCCAGCAGCCTACAGGGGGCAGGCGAGCAGTACTTC. As protein: CASSLQGAGEQYF.

The chain couples TRBV18 to TRBJ2-7; TRBD1 matches at 10 bases. Germline lookup yields CDR1 KGHSH and CDR2 LQKENI. The junction had 6 bases not matched to a gene; V was cut back by 8 bases and J by 5 bases. The CDR3 consists of 13 residues. The CDR3 DNA is TGTGCCAGCACCTGGACAGGGGGAAACGAGCAGTACTTC. This gives the protein CASTWTGGNEQYF.

The rearrangement links TRBV4-2 to TRBJ1-1, with TRBD1 as a possible D gene (6 bases). Germline V CDR1 and CDR2: LGHNA, YNFKEQ. V lost 1 base and J 2 bases, leaving 11 bases between the germline ends. This CDR3 comprises 15 residues. The CDR3 nucleotides read TGTGCCAGCAGCCAAGGTTGGGGGCTCAACACTGAAGCTTTCTTT. Protein sequence: CASSQGWGLNTEAFF.

V usage is TRBV19 and J usage is TRBJ1-1, with TRBD1 as a possible D gene (5 bases). The length of the CDR3 is 18 residues. Germline CDR1 and CDR2: LNHDA and SQIVND (reference sequence). Trimming took 0 bases from V and 2 from J, leaving 19 bases between them. The DNA of the CDR3 is TGTGCCAGTAGTATAGATCGTAGCAGAACCGGGGGAAACACTGAAGCTTTCTTT. It codes for CASSIDRSRTGGNTEAFF.

The J gene is TRBJ2-7, the V gene TRBV7-6, with a possible D match to TRBD2 (7 bases). Germline V gene sequence: CDR1 SGHVS, CDR2 FNYEAQ. Trimming removed 0 bases from V and 0 bases from J, with 15 bases in between. The CDR3 is made up of 17 amino acids. CDR3 in DNA: TGTGCCAGCAGCTTAGCGGCTTGGGGGGGCGCCTCCTACGAGCAGTACTTC. Translated: CASSLAAWGGASYEQYF.

The CDR3 loop reads CASSQEVSGNYGYTF. In DNA, the CDR3 is TGCGCCAGCAGCCAAGAGGTATCAGGGAACTATGGCTACACCTTC. The chain has TRBV4-3 and TRBJ1-2; a weak D match, TRBD1 (5 bases). V was clipped by 0 bases and J by 2 bases, with 10 bases between them. The CDR3 runs to 15 residues. Germline V gene lookup returns CDR1 LGHNA and CDR2 YSLEER.

This rearrangement joins TRBV27 to TRBJ1-5; perhaps TRBD1 as D (5 bases). The CDR3 totals 15 residues. The germline gives CDR1 MNHEY, CDR2 SMNVEV (reference sequence). Trimming took 8 bases from V and 2 from J, leaving 16 bases between them. The CDR3 loop is CASSRGAERNQPQHF. CDR3 bases: TGTGCCAGCTCCCGGGGCGCCGAGCGCAATCAGCCCCAGCATTTT.

This chain uses TRBV10-2 with TRBJ1-2; D is uncertain. Trimming left V 7 bases short and J 0 bases short, with 12 bases between. The CDR3 runs to 14 residues. CDR1 is WSHSY, CDR2 SAAADI, per germline. This CDR3 reads CASISGRTNYGYTF. The CDR3 DNA is TGCGCCAGCATCTCCGGACGGACTAACTATGGCTACACCTTC.

The V call is TRBV6-5, the J call TRBJ1-1; possibly TRBD1 for D (5 bases). The CDR3 has 13 residues. V was pared by 2 bases and J by 1 base, with 5 bases between. Germline loops: CDR1 MNHEY, CDR2 SVGAGI. CDR3 region: CASSYRGNTEAFF. The CDR3 nucleotides read TGTGCCAGCAGTTACAGGGGGAACACTGAAGCTTTCTTT.

The rearrangement uses TRBV5-4 and TRBJ2-7; 11 bases align to TRBD2. CDR1 SGHNT and CDR2 YYREEE come from the germline V gene (reference sequence). The junction had 4 bases not matched to a gene; V was cut back by 2 bases and J by 3 bases. The CDR3 contains 15 residues. The CDR3 is CASSFGLAGNYEQYF. CDR3 nucleotide sequence: TGTGCCAGCAGCTTCGGACTAGCGGGCAACTACGAGCAGTACTTC.

This rearrangement joins TRBV4-1 to TRBJ2-1; possibly TRBD1 or TRBD2 for D (10 bases each). Germline assignment: CDR1 MGHRA and CDR2 YSYEKL. The CDR3 length is 18 residues. Trimming removed 4 bases at V and 6 bases at J, with 25 bases between. CDR3: CASSPGQGVWTSGNEQFF. The CDR3, as DNA: TGCGCCAGCAGCCCCGGACAGGGGGTTTGGACTAGCGGCAATGAGCAGTTCTTC.

Here the CDR3 DNA reads TGTGCCAGCAGTGAAATCGGTGCGACTAATGAAAAACTGTTTTTT. Residues: CASSEIGATNEKLFF. The chain joins TRBV25-1 to TRBJ1-4; D is unclear. Trimming took 2 bases from V and 2 from J, leaving 9 bases between them. There are 15 residues in the CDR3. CDR1 and CDR2 (germline): MGHDK, SYGVNS.

This chain joins TRBV6-1 and TRBJ1-5; D gene ambiguous. Germline CDR1 reads MNHNS; CDR2 reads SASEGT. This CDR3 has 18 amino acids. The V end lost 0 bases, the J end lost 4 bases, and 19 bases lay between the germline ends. The chain's CDR3 is CASSEAGRAPRRNQPQHF. The CDR3 nucleotides read TGTGCCAGCAGTGAAGCCGGCCGTGCCCCCCGAAGGAATCAGCCCCAGCATTTT.

The chain is built from TRBV9 and TRBJ2-3, with D unclear. This CDR3 is 13 amino acids long. With 1 base removed from V and 0 bases from J, the gap between germline ends came to 3 bases. The germline CDR1 and CDR2 sequences are SGDLS and YYNGEE. CDR3 amino acids: CASSVSSTDTQYF. The DNA for the CDR3 is TGTGCCAGCAGCGTAAGCAGCACAGATACGCAGTATTTT.

V is TRBV14 and J is TRBJ1-6, with D perhaps matching TRBD1 (5 bases). CDR1 is SGHDN and CDR2 is FVKESK in the germline V gene. Trimming cost V 4 bases and J 0 bases, with 13 bases left between them. This CDR3 has 17 amino acids. The CDR3 DNA follows: TGTGCCAGCAGCCCATGGGACGGGAGCTCCTATAATTCACCCCTCCACTTT. The encoded protein is CASSPWDGSSYNSPLHF.

The chain carries TRBV6-5 and TRBJ2-7; the D gene is possibly TRBD2 (5 bases). The V gene lost 6 bases and the J gene lost 2 bases, with 17 bases spanning the gap. Germline V lookup: CDR1 MNHEY, CDR2 SVGAGI. The CDR3 totals 15 residues. CDR3 nucleotide sequence: TGTGCCAGCAGCCGCGATGGCCCCGGGGCCTACGAGCAGTACTTC. Its protein product is CASSRDGPGAYEQYF.

The J gene is TRBJ1-1, the V gene TRBV6-6; D gene unclear. The V gene lost 2 bases and the J gene lost 1 base, with 2 bases spanning the gap. CDR1 MNHNY and CDR2 SVGAGI come from the germline V gene (reference sequence). The CDR3 has 12 residues. The chain's CDR3 is CASSYTNTEAFF. As DNA, the CDR3 is TGTGCCAGCAGTTACACGAACACTGAAGCTTTCTTT.